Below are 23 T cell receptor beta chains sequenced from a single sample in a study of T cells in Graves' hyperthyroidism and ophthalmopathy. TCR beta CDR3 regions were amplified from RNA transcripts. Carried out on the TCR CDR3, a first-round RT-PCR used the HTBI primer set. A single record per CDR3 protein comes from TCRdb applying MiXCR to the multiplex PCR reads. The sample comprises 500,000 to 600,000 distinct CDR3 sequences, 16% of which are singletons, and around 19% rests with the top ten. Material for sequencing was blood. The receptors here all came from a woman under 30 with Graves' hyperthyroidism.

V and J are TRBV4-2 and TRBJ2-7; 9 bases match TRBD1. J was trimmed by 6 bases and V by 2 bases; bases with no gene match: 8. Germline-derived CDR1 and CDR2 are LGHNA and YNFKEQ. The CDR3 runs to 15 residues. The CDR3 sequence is CASSQRTGDVGEQYF. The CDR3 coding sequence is TGTGCCAGCAGCCAACGGACAGGGGACGTAGGCGAGCAGTACTTC.

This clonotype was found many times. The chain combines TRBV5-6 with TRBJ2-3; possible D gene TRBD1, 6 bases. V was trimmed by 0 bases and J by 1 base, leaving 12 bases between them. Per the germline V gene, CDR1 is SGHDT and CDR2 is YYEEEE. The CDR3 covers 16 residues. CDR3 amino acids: CASSLGTGLGTDTQYF. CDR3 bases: TGTGCCAGCAGCTTGGGCACAGGGCTAGGCACAGATACGCAGTATTTT.

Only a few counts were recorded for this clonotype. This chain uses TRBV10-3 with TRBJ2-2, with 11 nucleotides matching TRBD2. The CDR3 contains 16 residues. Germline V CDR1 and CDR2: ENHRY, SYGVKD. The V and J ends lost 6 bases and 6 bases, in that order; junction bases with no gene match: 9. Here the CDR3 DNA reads TGTGCCATCAGCATTCAACTAGCGGGAGTTCCCGGGGAGCTGTTTTTT. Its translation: CAISIQLAGVPGELFF.

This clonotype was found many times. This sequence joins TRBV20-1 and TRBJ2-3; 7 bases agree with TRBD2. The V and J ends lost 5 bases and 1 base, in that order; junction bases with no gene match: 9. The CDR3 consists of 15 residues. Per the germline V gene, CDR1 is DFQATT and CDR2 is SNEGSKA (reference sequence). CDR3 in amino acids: CSASIPRGGTDTQYF. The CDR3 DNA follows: TGCAGTGCTTCCATCCCCCGGGGGGGCACAGATACGCAGTATTTT.

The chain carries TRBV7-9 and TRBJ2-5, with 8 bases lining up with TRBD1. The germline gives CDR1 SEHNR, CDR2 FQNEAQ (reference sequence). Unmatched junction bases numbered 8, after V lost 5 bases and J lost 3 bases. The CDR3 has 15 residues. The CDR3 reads CASSPIWTGKETQYF. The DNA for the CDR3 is TGTGCCAGCAGCCCGATTTGGACAGGGAAAGAGACCCAGTACTTC.

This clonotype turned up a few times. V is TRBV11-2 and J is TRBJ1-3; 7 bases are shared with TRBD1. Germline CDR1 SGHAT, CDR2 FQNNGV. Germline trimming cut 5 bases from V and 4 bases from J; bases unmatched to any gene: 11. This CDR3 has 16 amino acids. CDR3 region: CASSDQGRGRGNTIYF. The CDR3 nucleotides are TGTGCCAGCAGCGACCAGGGGAGGGGGCGAGGAAACACCATATATTTT.

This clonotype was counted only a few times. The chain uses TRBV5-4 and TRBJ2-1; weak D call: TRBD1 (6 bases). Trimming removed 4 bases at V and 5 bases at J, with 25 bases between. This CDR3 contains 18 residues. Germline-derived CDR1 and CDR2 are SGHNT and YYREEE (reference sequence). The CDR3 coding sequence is TGTGCCAGCAGCCCTCAGACAGGCTCGGTCTATCTTGACAATGAGCAGTTCTTC. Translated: CASSPQTGSVYLDNEQFF. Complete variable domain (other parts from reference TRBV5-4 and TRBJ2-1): ETGVTQSPTHLIKTRGQQVTLRCSSQSGHNTVSWYQQALGQGPQFIFQYYREEENGRGNFPPRFSGLQFPNYSSELNVNALELDDSALYLCASSPQTGSVYLDNEQFFGPGTRLTVL.

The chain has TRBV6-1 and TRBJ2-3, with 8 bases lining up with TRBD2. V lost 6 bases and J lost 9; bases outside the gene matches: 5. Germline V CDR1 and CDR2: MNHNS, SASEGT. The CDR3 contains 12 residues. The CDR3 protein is CASSQRGPTQYF. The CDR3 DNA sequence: TGTGCCAGCAGCCAGCGGGGGCCCACGCAGTATTTT.

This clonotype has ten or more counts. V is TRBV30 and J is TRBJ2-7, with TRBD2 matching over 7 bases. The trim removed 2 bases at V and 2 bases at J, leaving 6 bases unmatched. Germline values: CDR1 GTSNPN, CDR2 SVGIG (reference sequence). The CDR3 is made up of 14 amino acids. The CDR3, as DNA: TGTGCCTGGAGTCCAGCGACTAGCACCTACGAGCAGTACTTC. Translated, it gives CAWSPATSTYEQYF.

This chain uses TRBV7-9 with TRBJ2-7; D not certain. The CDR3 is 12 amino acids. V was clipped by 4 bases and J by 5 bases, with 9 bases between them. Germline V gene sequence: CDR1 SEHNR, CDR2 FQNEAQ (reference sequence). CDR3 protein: CASSSNGNEQYF. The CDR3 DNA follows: TGTGCCAGCAGCTCCAATGGTAACGAGCAGTACTTC.

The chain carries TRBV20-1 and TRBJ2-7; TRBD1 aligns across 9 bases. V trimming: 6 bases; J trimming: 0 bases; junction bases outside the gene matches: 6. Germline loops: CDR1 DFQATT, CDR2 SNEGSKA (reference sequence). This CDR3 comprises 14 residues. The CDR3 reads CSAQRDRVSYEQYF. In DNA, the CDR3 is TGCAGTGCCCAACGGGACAGGGTCTCCTACGAGCAGTACTTC.

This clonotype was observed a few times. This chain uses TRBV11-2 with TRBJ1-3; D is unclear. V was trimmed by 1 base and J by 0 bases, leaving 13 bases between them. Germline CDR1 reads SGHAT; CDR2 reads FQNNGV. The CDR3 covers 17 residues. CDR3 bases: TGTGCCAGCAGCTTAGTAAGGAGAAAATACTCTGGAAACACCATATATTTT. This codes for CASSLVRRKYSGNTIYF.

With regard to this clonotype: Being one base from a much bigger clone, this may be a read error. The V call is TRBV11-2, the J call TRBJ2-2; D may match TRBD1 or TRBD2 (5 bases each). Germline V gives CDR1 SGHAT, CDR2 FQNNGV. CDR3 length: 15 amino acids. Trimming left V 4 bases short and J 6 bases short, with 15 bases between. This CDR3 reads CASSSFRGNSGELFF. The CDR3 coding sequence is TGTGCCAGCAGCTCCTTCCGGGGCAACTCCGGGGAGCTGTTTTTT.

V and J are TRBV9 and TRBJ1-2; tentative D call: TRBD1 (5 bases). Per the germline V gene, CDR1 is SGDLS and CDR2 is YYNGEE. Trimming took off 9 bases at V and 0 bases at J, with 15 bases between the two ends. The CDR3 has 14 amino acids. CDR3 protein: CANDRGISNYGYTF. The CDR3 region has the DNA TGTGCCAACGATAGGGGAATTTCTAACTATGGCTACACCTTC.

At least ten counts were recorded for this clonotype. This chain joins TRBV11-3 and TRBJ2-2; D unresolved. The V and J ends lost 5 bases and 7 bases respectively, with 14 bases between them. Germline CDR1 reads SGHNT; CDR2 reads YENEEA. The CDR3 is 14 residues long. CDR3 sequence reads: CASSPPTRSGELFF. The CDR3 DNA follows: TGTGCCAGCAGCCCCCCCACGAGAAGCGGGGAGCTGTTTTTT.

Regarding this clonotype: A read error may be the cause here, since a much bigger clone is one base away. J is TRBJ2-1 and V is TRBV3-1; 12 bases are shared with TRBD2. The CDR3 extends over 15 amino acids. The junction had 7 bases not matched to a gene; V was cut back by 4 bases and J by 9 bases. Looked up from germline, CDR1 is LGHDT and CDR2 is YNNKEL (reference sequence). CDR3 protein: CASSRPGLAGSEQFF. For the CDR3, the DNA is TGTGCCAGCAGCCGACCGGGACTAGCGGGTTCTGAGCAGTTCTTC.

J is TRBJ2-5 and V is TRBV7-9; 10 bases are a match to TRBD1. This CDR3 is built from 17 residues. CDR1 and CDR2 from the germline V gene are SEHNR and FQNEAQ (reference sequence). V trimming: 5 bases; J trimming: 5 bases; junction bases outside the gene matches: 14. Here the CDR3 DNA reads TGTGCCAGCAGCGGAGACGGGACAGGGGAATTCCGGGAGACCCAGTACTTC. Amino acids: CASSGDGTGEFRETQYF.

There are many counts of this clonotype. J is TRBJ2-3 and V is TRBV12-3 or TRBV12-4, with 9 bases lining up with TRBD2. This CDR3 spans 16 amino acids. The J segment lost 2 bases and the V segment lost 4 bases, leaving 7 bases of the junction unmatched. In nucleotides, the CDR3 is TGTGCCAGCAGTTCTCCGACTAGCGGATTCACAGATACGCAGTATTTT. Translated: CASSSPTSGFTDTQYF.

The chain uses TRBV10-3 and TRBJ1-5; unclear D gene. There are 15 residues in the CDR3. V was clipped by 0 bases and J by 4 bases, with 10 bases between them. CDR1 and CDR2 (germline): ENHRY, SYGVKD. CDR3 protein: CAISESEVRNQPQHF. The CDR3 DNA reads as TGTGCCATCAGTGAGTCAGAGGTTAGGAATCAGCCCCAGCATTTT.

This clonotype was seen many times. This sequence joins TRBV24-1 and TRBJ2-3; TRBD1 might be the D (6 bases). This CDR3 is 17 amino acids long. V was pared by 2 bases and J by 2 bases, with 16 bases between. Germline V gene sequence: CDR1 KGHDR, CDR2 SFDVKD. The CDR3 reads CATSDSRYRDNTDTQYF. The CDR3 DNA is TGTGCCACCAGTGATTCCAGGTACAGGGATAACACAGATACGCAGTATTTT.

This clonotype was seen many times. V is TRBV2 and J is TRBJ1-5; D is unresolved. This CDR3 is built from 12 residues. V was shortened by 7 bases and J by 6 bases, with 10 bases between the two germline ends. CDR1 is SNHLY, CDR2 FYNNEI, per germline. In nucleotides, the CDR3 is TGTGCCAGCAATGTAGGAGTTCAGCCCCAGCATTTT. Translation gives CASNVGVQPQHF.

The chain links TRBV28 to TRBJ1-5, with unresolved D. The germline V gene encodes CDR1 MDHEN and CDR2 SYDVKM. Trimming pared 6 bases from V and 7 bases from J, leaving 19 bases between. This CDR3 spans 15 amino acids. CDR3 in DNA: TGTGCCAGCAGCCTCCTCGCCCCGCACACACAGCCCCAGCATTTT. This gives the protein CASSLLAPHTQPQHF. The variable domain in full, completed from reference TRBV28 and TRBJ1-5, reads DVKVTQSSRYLVKRTGEKVFLECVQDMDHENMFWYRQDPGLGLRLIYFSYDVKMKEKGDIPEGYSVSREKKERFSLILESASTNQTSMYLCASSLLAPHTQPQHFGDGTRLSIL.

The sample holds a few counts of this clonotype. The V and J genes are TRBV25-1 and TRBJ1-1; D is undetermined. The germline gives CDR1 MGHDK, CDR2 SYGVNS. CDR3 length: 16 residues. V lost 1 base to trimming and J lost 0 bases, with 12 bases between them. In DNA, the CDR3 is TGTGCCAGCAGTGAATCCCCCGGCAGGATGAACACTGAAGCTTTCTTT. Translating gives CASSESPGRMNTEAFF.